The 13 T cell receptor beta chains listed next were all sequenced from one sample in a study of blood T cell repertoires in COVID-19. Here immunoSEQ multiplex PCR was the method, and the copy in TCRdb shows in-frame clones only, minus some. The data show approximately 94,000 clones, around four fifths seen once. The sample comprised peripheral blood. These receptors came from a man in his fifties or sixties with active or convalescent COVID-19.

This chain links TRBV5-1 with TRBJ2-3, with D tentatively TRBD2 (6 bases). CDR1 is SGHRS and CDR2 is YFSETQ in the germline V gene. Trimming removed 0 bases from V and 0 bases from J, with 11 bases in between. The CDR3 is 16 residues long. The CDR3 spells CASSLAGGSSTDTQYF. The CDR3, as DNA: TGCGCCAGCAGCTTGGCCGGAGGGTCTAGCACAGATACGCAGTATTTT.

The rearrangement links TRBV21-1 to TRBJ2-7; the table assigns TRBD2, which was not confirmed against the DNA. TRBV21-1 is reported as a pseudogene. The CDR3 is 16 amino acids. The CDR3 nucleotides are TGTGCCAGCAGCAAAGTAACCGGGAGGGCCTCGTACGAGCAGTACTTC. Its protein is CASSKVTGRASYEQYF.

V gene TRBV19 combines with J gene TRBJ1-6; TRBD1 matches 9 bases. The CDR3 spans 13 residues. Trimming at V came to 8 bases and at J to 10 bases, leaving 6 bases not matched to a gene. Germline V gene sequence: CDR1 LNHDA, CDR2 SQIVND (reference sequence). This CDR3 is CASGQGFRSPLHF. CDR3 coding DNA: TGTGCCAGTGGACAGGGGTTTAGATCACCCCTCCACTTT.

V is TRBV3-1 (or the pseudogene TRBV3-2) and J is TRBJ2-1; tentatively, D is TRBD2 (5 bases). The germline V and J ends were trimmed by 2 bases and 9 bases, with 14 bases remaining between them. This CDR3 is built from 14 residues. Germline V gene data show CDR1 as LGHDT and CDR2 as YNNKEL (reference sequence). This CDR3 reads CASSQSGLGGEQFF. CDR3 in DNA: TGTGCCAGCAGCCAAAGCGGTTTAGGTGGTGAGCAGTTCTTC.

The rearrangement links TRBV5-1 to TRBJ2-3, with a weak D call TRBD2 (6 bases). The V gene's germline CDR1 is SGHRS and CDR2 YFSETQ. With 4 bases removed from V and 4 bases from J, the gap between germline ends came to 16 bases. CDR3 length: 15 amino acids. As DNA, the CDR3 is TGCGCCAGCAGCCCTCTAAGGGACTCCGCAGATACGCAGTATTTT. Protein: CASSPLRDSADTQYF.

The chain couples TRBV11-2 to TRBJ1-2, with D uncertain. V lost 1 base, J lost 0 bases, and 9 bases lay in between. The CDR3 runs 15 residues. CDR1 is SGHAT and CDR2 is FQNNGV in the germline V gene. The CDR3 coding sequence is TGTGCCAGCAGCTTAGTACGGGGAGCTAACTATGGCTACACCTTC. Translating it yields CASSLVRGANYGYTF. Together with reference TRBV11-2 and TRBJ1-2, the CDR3 gives the full variable domain: EAGVAQSPRYKIIEKRQSVAFWCNPISGHATLYWYQQILGQGPKLLIQFQNNGVVDDSQLPKDRFSAERLKGVDSTLKIQPAKLEDSAVYLCASSLVRGANYGYTFGSGTRLTVV.

This clone was seen only once. The chain is built from TRBV19 and TRBJ2-7; possible D gene TRBD2, 6 bases. V gave up 3 bases and J gave up 3 bases, with 12 bases separating them. The germline V gene encodes CDR1 LNHDA and CDR2 SQIVND (reference sequence). This CDR3 contains 14 residues. CDR3 loop: CASSISSGDYEQYF. Written as DNA, the CDR3 is TGTGCCAGTAGTATTAGTTCGGGAGACTACGAGCAGTACTTC.

This sequence joins TRBV2 and TRBJ2-5; 8 nucleotides line up with TRBD2. With 5 bases clipped from V and 1 base from J, the junction kept 6 bases outside the gene matches. The CDR3 runs 15 residues. Per the germline V gene, CDR1 is SNHLY and CDR2 is FYNNEI. The CDR3 DNA follows: TGTGCCAGCAGTCGGGAACTAGCGGTCCAAGAGACCCAGTACTTC. Translating it yields CASSRELAVQETQYF.

The V and J genes are TRBV11-2 and TRBJ2-7; D unclear. Trimming left V 0 bases short and J 3 bases short, with 9 bases between. Germline lookup yields CDR1 SGHAT and CDR2 FQNNGV. The CDR3 extends over 14 amino acids. The CDR3 DNA reads as TGTGCCAGCAGCTTAGAAGCGCCAGACTACGAGCAGTACTTC. This sequence encodes CASSLEAPDYEQYF.

V usage is TRBV6-2 or TRBV6-3 and J usage is TRBJ2-1; D is uncertain. Germline V gene sequence: CDR1 MNHEY, CDR2 SVGEGT. This CDR3 comprises 13 residues. V gave up 1 base and J gave up 8 bases, with 9 bases separating them. The CDR3 reads CASSYLGFDEQFF. The CDR3 DNA is TGTGCCAGCAGTTACTTGGGCTTCGATGAGCAGTTCTTC.

This chain connects TRBV6-5 to TRBJ2-1; D gene uncertain. The CDR3 sequence is 15 residues long. Germline V CDR1 and CDR2: MNHEY, SVGAGI. V shed 0 bases and J shed 9 bases, with 15 bases lying between them. The CDR3 loop reads CASSYSIAQEGEQFF. The CDR3 nucleotides are TGTGCCAGCAGTTACTCGATAGCTCAAGAAGGTGAGCAGTTCTTC.

This rearrangement joins TRBV5-6 to TRBJ1-3; D is undetermined. The CDR3 has 16 residues. The V end lost 1 base, the J end lost 0 bases, and 11 bases lay between the germline ends. CDR1 and CDR2 from the germline V gene are SGHDT and YYEEEE. The CDR3 is CASSLRPGSSGNTIYF. CDR3 bases: TGTGCCAGCAGCTTGAGACCCGGGAGCTCTGGAAACACCATATATTTT.

The V gene is TRBV9, the J gene TRBJ2-3; 9 positions agree with TRBD1. This CDR3 has 16 amino acids. Germline V gene data show CDR1 as SGDLS and CDR2 as YYNGEE. V was clipped by 3 bases and J by 2 bases; unmatched bases: 7. In DNA form, the CDR3 reads TGTGCCAGCAGCGAGCCTCGGGACAGGGCCACAGATACGCAGTATTTT. Its protein is CASSEPRDRATDTQYF.